A selection of T cell receptor beta chains follows, all from one sample in a study of blood T cell repertoires in COVID-19. Assay used: immunoSEQ multiplex PCR; TCRdb lists only in-frame clones, some missing. The table includes approximately 220,000 clones, over 75% detected once. The sample consisted of PBMCs or T cells enriched from blood (not recorded which). All receptors derive from a woman aged 40 to 55 with acute COVID-19. The CDR3 runs from the conserved cysteine through the conserved F or W. A D gene is named only where the DNA matches it firmly. Size values are once, few and many counts, or a class for expanded clones, and some rows have none.

J: TRBJ2-5
size: .
D: .
V: TRBV12-3/TRBV12-4
CDR3: CASSSSRETQYF
DNA: TGTGCCAGCAGTTCCAGTCGAGAGACCCAGTACTTC

J: TRBJ2-1
size: .
D: TRBD2
V: TRBV28
CDR3: CASSLFAGLAAFYNEQFF
DNA: TGTGCCAGCAGTTTATTCGCCGGACTAGCGGCGTTCTACAATGAGCAGTTCTTC

J: TRBJ1-2
size: .
D: TRBD1
V: TRBV25-1
CDR3: CASGSRGGAGYGYTF
DNA: TGTGCCAGCGGGTCACGAGGGGGCGCAGGCTATGGCTACACCTTC

J: TRBJ2-3
size: .
D: .
V: TRBV27
CDR3: CASSRQALTDTQYF
DNA: TGTGCCAGCAGTCGACAAGCCCTCACAGATACGCAGTATTTT

J: TRBJ1-5
size: .
D: .
V: TRBV5-1
CDR3: CASTLRTADQPQHF
DNA: TGCGCCAGCACCCTTCGGACAGCGGATCAGCCCCAGCATTTT

J: TRBJ2-6
size: .
D: .
V: TRBV5-1
CDR3: CASSLGQASGANVLTF
DNA: TGCGCCAGCAGCTTGGGACAGGCTTCCGGGGCCAACGTCCTGACTTTC

J: TRBJ2-3
size: many
D: TRBD2
V: TRBV9
CDR3: CASSDSPGRGDTQYF
DNA: TGTGCCAGCAGCGATTCACCAGGGAGGGGAGATACGCAGTATTTT

J: TRBJ1-3
size: once
D: .
V: TRBV7-2
CDR3: CASSEQGSGNTIYF
DNA: TGTGCCAGCAGCGAGCAGGGCTCTGGAAACACCATATATTTT

J: TRBJ2-5
size: few
D: .
V: TRBV24-1
CDR3: CATSANRVGKETQYF
DNA: TGTGCCACCAGTGCTAACAGGGTTGGGAAAGAGACCCAGTACTTC

J: TRBJ1-1
size: .
D: .
V: TRBV19
CDR3: CASSMGLGSTEAFF
DNA: TGTGCCAGTAGCATGGGCCTAGGGAGCACTGAAGCTTTCTTT

J: TRBJ1-3
size: .
D: .
V: TRBV28
CDR3: CASSFLSGNTIYF
DNA: TGTGCCAGCAGTTTTCTCTCTGGAAACACCATATATTTT

J: TRBJ2-2
size: .
D: .
V: TRBV5-4
CDR3: CASSLAALRTGELFF
DNA: TGTGCCAGCAGCTTGGCCGCCCTACGCACCGGGGAGCTGTTTTTT

J: TRBJ2-7
size: .
D: .
V: TRBV7-8
CDR3: CASSLGWVAGAEQYF
DNA: TGTGCCAGCAGCTTAGGCTGGGTGGCGGGGGCCGAGCAGTACTTC

J: TRBJ1-1
size: .
D: .
V: TRBV12-3/TRBV12-4
CDR3: CASSRPGVTEAFF
DNA: TGTGCCAGCAGCCGCCCGGGGGTCACTGAAGCTTTCTTT

J: TRBJ2-3
size: .
D: .
V: TRBV19
CDR3: CASSLIQGSSTDTQYF
DNA: TGTGCCAGTAGTCTTATACAGGGCTCTAGCACAGATACGCAGTATTTT

J: TRBJ2-2
size: few
D: TRBD2
V: TRBV4-2
CDR3: CASSQESSLAGNTGELFF
DNA: TGTGCCAGCAGCCAAGAAAGTTCACTAGCGGGGAACACCGGGGAGCTGTTTTTT

J: TRBJ2-3
size: few
D: .
V: TRBV11-2
CDR3: CASSWTTGSNPDTQYF
DNA: TGTGCCAGCAGCTGGACGACAGGCTCGAACCCAGATACGCAGTATTTT

J: TRBJ2-1
size: few
D: TRBD2
V: TRBV29-1
CDR3: CSVPTSGVYNEQFF
DNA: TGCAGCGTTCCGACTAGCGGAGTCTACAATGAGCAGTTCTTC

J: TRBJ2-7
size: .
D: .
V: TRBV15
CDR3: CATSRPGTMYEQYF
DNA: TGTGCCACCAGCCGTCCGGGAACTATGTACGAGCAGTACTTC

J: TRBJ1-1
size: .
D: TRBD1
V: TRBV19
CDR3: CASSGQDFRGSTEAFF
DNA: TGTGCCAGTAGCGGACAGGACTTCCGCGGTAGTACTGAAGCTTTCTTT

J: TRBJ2-1
size: .
D: TRBD1
V: TRBV18
CDR3: CASSPRDRVRYNEQFF
DNA: TGTGCCAGCTCACCAAGGGACAGGGTTCGCTACAATGAGCAGTTCTTC

J: TRBJ1-1
size: .
D: TRBD1
V: TRBV5-4
CDR3: CASSLQGARTEAFF
DNA: TGTGCCAGCAGCTTACAGGGGGCGCGTACTGAAGCTTTCTTT

J: TRBJ1-2
size: .
D: TRBD1
V: TRBV5-1
CDR3: CASSSTSGQGYGYTF
DNA: TGCGCCAGCAGCTCGACGTCGGGACAGGGCTATGGCTACACCTTC

J: TRBJ2-3
size: once
D: TRBD1
V: TRBV2
CDR3: CARGRRTGSPDTQYF
DNA: TGTGCCAGAGGTCGCAGGACAGGGTCACCAGATACGCAGTATTTT

J: TRBJ1-2
size: once
D: .
V: TRBV3-1/TRBV3-2
CDR3: CASSQGRVRGYTF
DNA: TGTGCCAGCAGCCAAGGCAGGGTAAGAGGCTACACCTTC

J: TRBJ2-7
size: .
D: .
V: TRBV30
CDR3: CAWIKPGGGSYEQYF
DNA: TGTGCCTGGATCAAACCCGGAGGAGGTTCCTACGAGCAGTACTTC

J: TRBJ2-1
size: .
D: TRBD1
V: TRBV6-2/TRBV6-3
CDR3: CASSSGQDRDHNEQFF
DNA: TGTGCCAGCAGTTCAGGCCAAGACAGGGATCACAATGAGCAGTTCTTC

J: TRBJ1-5
size: .
D: .
V: TRBV6-2/TRBV6-3
CDR3: CASSYSIRGRNQPQHF
DNA: TGTGCCAGCAGTTACTCAATCAGGGGCCGCAATCAGCCCCAGCATTTT

J: TRBJ1-1
size: .
D: .
V: TRBV12-3/TRBV12-4
CDR3: CASSFQGRGEAFF
DNA: TGTGCCAGCAGTTTTCAGGGAAGGGGTGAAGCTTTCTTT

J: TRBJ1-3
size: once
D: .
V: TRBV11-1
CDR3: CASSSTLHSGNTIYF
DNA: TGTGCCAGCAGCTCCACCTTACACTCTGGAAACACCATATATTTT

J: TRBJ1-3
size: .
D: .
V: TRBV6-5
CDR3: CASSYSMGGSGNTIYF
DNA: TGTGCCAGCAGTTACTCGATGGGGGGCTCTGGAAACACCATATATTTT

J: TRBJ1-6
size: once
D: .
V: TRBV2
CDR3: CASSEEQSPLHF
DNA: TGTGCCAGCAGTGAAGAACAGTCACCCCTCCACTTT

J: TRBJ1-1
size: .
D: .
V: TRBV7-2
CDR3: CASSPGQANTEAFF
DNA: TGTGCCAGCAGCCCCGGTCAGGCGAACACTGAAGCTTTCTTT

J: TRBJ2-1
size: .
D: TRBD2
V: TRBV7-2
CDR3: CASSPGGGRAYPYNEQFF
DNA: TGTGCCAGCAGCCCGGGCGGTGGGAGGGCCTACCCCTACAATGAGCAGTTCTTC

J: TRBJ2-7
size: .
D: TRBD1
V: TRBV28
CDR3: CASSRAGGSLEQYF
DNA: TGTGCCAGCAGTAGGGCAGGGGGTTCCCTCGAGCAGTACTTC

J: TRBJ1-6
size: .
D: .
V: TRBV6-5
CDR3: CASRKAGEYSPLHF
DNA: TGTGCCAGCAGAAAGGCAGGGGAATATTCACCCCTCCACTTT

J: TRBJ2-3
size: .
D: TRBD2
V: TRBV11-3
CDR3: CASSFGTSSTDTQYF
DNA: TGTGCCAGCAGCTTCGGGACTAGCAGCACAGATACGCAGTATTTT

J: TRBJ2-7
size: .
D: TRBD2
V: TRBV18
CDR3: CASSPGLAEYEQYF
DNA: TGTGCCAGCTCACCCGGACTAGCGGAGTACGAGCAGTACTTC

J: TRBJ1-1
size: .
D: .
V: TRBV19
CDR3: CASSIGSVGGEAFF
DNA: TGTGCCAGTAGTATAGGTTCCGTGGGGGGTGAAGCTTTCTTT

J: TRBJ2-1
size: .
D: TRBD2
V: TRBV15
CDR3: CATSRGGSGGAEFF
DNA: TGTGCCACCAGCAGAGGAGGTAGCGGGGGGGCCGAGTTCTTC

J: TRBJ1-2
size: .
D: TRBD1
V: TRBV27
CDR3: CASSLAGGASGYTF
DNA: TGTGCCAGCAGTTTAGCAGGGGGCGCCTCTGGCTACACCTTC

J: TRBJ1-6
size: .
D: TRBD1
V: TRBV6-6
CDR3: CASGKDREAFNSPLHF
DNA: TGTGCCAGCGGCAAGGACAGGGAAGCTTTCAATTCACCCCTCCACTTT